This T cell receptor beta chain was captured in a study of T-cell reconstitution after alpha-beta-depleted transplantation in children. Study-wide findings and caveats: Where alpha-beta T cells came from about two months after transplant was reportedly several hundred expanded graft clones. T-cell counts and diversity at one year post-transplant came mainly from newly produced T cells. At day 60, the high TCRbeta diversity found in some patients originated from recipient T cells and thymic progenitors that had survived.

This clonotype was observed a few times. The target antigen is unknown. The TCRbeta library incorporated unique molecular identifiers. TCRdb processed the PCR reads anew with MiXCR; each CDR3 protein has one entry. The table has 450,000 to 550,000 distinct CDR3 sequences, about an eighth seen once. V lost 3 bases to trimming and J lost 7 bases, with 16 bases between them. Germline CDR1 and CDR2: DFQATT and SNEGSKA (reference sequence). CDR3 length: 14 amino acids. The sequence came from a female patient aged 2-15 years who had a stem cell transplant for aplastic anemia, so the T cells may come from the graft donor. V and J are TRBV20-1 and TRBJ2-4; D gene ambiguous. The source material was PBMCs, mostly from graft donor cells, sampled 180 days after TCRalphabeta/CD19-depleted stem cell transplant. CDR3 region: CSASHNGRYNIQYF. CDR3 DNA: TGCAGTGCTAGCCACAATGGGCGGTATAACATTCAGTACTTC.